This TCR beta chain was recovered during a study of CXCR3-negative and CXCR3-positive naive CD8 T cells. There are 16 residues in the CDR3. Preparation of TRB cDNA libraries relied on 5' RACE carrying UMI labels. One entry per CDR3 protein, without DNA, is what TCRdb gives after re-calling the 5' RACE reads. The sample features some 140,000 distinct CDR3 sequences, with approximately 0.51% in its top ten. Note on this clonotype: What it recognizes is unknown.

Study-level results: Relative to CXCR3-negative naive cells, CXCR3-positive naive cells had more hydrophobic TRB CDR3s.

Sequencing input: naive CXCR3+ CD8+ T cells from blood. Noted subset: CD45RO-CCR7+CD27+CD95- naive CD8+ T cells expressing CXCR3 (TNR3+). The clonotype originates from a human donor in good health. Some clones in this sample may be carry-over from other donors' samples. This sequence joins TRBV21-1 and TRBJ1-1; TCRdb gives TRBD1 as the D gene, but with no DNA this cannot be confirmed. TRBV21-1 is designated a pseudogene. The CDR3 here is CASSDRLVGRDTEAFF.